These T cell receptor beta chains were read from a single sample in a study of shared T cell receptors in the human thymus. This table comes from immunoSEQ multiplex PCR, and its TCRdb copy is limited to in-frame clones, with some not included. The table has 550,000 to 800,000 clones, 70% to 90% seen once. This sample was also put to use in a study of human thymus T cells.

Sequenced material: thymocytes. Receptors originate from a girl less than two years old with a congenital heart defect. The conserved cysteine and the conserved F or W are not part of the CDR3 here. The order of the fields is clone size, V gene, D gene, J gene, CDR3 protein. The D gene is left open where the match is weak. A clone size is listed for some rows: how often the clone was seen (once, few, many), or a class if it is expanded.

size: -; V: TRBV28; D: TRBD2; J: TRBJ2-5; CDR3: ASSLYPPGGEGETQY
size: -; V: TRBV19; D: TRBD1; J: TRBJ1-3; CDR3: ASSVPGQGTYSGNTIY
size: few; V: TRBV6-5; D: -; J: TRBJ2-1; CDR3: ASSSLKPTDQNEQF
size: -; V: TRBV5-1; D: TRBD1; J: TRBJ2-1; CDR3: ASSMGLRDRPSNEQF
size: -; V: TRBV28; D: -; J: TRBJ2-7; CDR3: ASSPRHRFPYEQY
size: -; V: TRBV10-3; D: -; J: TRBJ2-7; CDR3: AISDDSSYEQY
size: -; V: TRBV7-4; D: -; J: TRBJ1-1; CDR3: ASSLIPDSATMNTEAF
size: -; V: TRBV11-2; D: TRBD2; J: TRBJ2-1; CDR3: ASSLTSGGPQIPYNEQF
size: -; V: TRBV4-1; D: -; J: TRBJ2-7; CDR3: ASSLVAGPSYEQY
size: -; V: TRBV28; D: TRBD1; J: TRBJ2-7; CDR3: ASSPSPRQGRYEQY
size: few; V: TRBV14; D: -; J: TRBJ2-5; CDR3: ASSHLVSTAIAETQY
size: -; V: TRBV7-2; D: -; J: TRBJ1-2; CDR3: ASSFSFRDAVGRYGYT
size: -; V: TRBV14; D: -; J: TRBJ1-5; CDR3: ASSQDEGQPQH
size: -; V: TRBV5-1; D: TRBD1; J: TRBJ2-1; CDR3: ASSSSPGGYNEQF
size: -; V: TRBV5-1; D: -; J: TRBJ1-2; CDR3: ASSGWASSNYGYT
size: -; V: TRBV15; D: -; J: TRBJ2-3; CDR3: ATTGGDTQY
size: -; V: TRBV5-1; D: -; J: TRBJ1-3; CDR3: ASSSTTTRNTIY
size: -; V: TRBV27; D: -; J: TRBJ1-5; CDR3: ASRRGRDQPQH
size: -; V: TRBV4-1; D: TRBD1; J: TRBJ1-1; CDR3: ASSQDRGPAEAF
size: -; V: TRBV4-1; D: TRBD1; J: TRBJ1-5; CDR3: ASSHGDRATGPQH
size: -; V: TRBV13; D: -; J: TRBJ2-3; CDR3: ASSPSGSSLEDTQY
size: once; V: TRBV5-4; D: -; J: TRBJ2-2; CDR3: ASSNKYTRWAGELF
size: -; V: TRBV7-3; D: -; J: TRBJ1-1; CDR3: ASSLLRQENTEAF
size: -; V: TRBV5-1; D: -; J: TRBJ2-2; CDR3: ASSRGQSPGELF
size: -; V: TRBV5-4; D: TRBD2; J: TRBJ2-1; CDR3: ASSLTGLAPYNEQF
size: once; V: TRBV27; D: TRBD1; J: TRBJ2-7; CDR3: ASSLDRGYEQY
size: -; V: TRBV5-4; D: TRBD1; J: TRBJ1-2; CDR3: ASSLTPVGRDRGRGGYT
size: -; V: TRBV6-1; D: TRBD1; J: TRBJ1-2; CDR3: ASSRTGEGYT
size: -; V: TRBV7-2; D: -; J: TRBJ1-2; CDR3: ASSLVTGGYT
size: -; V: TRBV9; D: TRBD1; J: TRBJ2-7; CDR3: ASSRGGASTYEQY